This T cell receptor beta chain was profiled in a study of cytotoxic CD8 clonotypes in ibrutinib-treated CLL. Study results and caveats: Rare overall, public clonotypes shrank or held steady under therapy.

The germline V and J ends were trimmed by 0 bases and 6 bases, with 18 bases remaining between them. CDR1 is SEHNR and CDR2 is FQNEAQ in the germline V gene (reference sequence). The CDR3 spans 17 residues. TCRdb's table, derived via immunoSEQ multiplex PCR, lists solely in-frame clones and lacks some. The sample shows about 140,000 clones, 75% to 85% of them seen only once. In the case of this clone: Its matching antigen is unknown.

The chain recombines TRBV7-9 with TRBJ2-1; D may correspond to TRBD1 or TRBD2 (5 bases each). The clonotype comes from a human donor with chronic lymphocytic leukemia. The sequencing used PBMCs, collected after 36 months of ibrutinib treatment. CDR3 sequence: CASSLAILVGVPNEQFF. CDR3 coding DNA: TGTGCCAGCAGCTTAGCAATACTAGTGGGGGTACCCAATGAGCAGTTCTTC. The variable domain in full, completed from reference TRBV7-9 and TRBJ2-1, reads DTGVSQNPRHKITKRGQNVTFRCDPISEHNRLYWYRQTLGQGPEFLTYFQNEAQLEKSRLLSDRFSAERPKGSFSTLEIQRTEQGDSAMYLCASSLAILVGVPNEQFFGPGTRLTVL.